Below, 4 T cell receptor beta chains from the same sample are listed, as sequenced in a study of OX40 agonist ivuxolimab in advanced cancers. Clones were sequenced by immunoSEQ multiplex PCR, and TCRdb holds only the in-frame ones, with some missing. Among some 86,000 clones listed, roughly 91% were seen once. The sample in question was CD4+ or CD8+ T cells sorted from blood, obtained in a trial of the OX40 agonist ivuxolimab. The receptor source for this set is an adult with an advanced solid tumor such as melanoma, head and neck, liver or kidney cancer.

The genes are TRBV2 and TRBJ2-3; 8 bases fit TRBD2. Germline CDR1 and CDR2: SNHLY and FYNNEI. V was clipped by 1 base and J by 9 bases; unmatched bases: 9. This CDR3 comprises 15 residues. The CDR3 region has the DNA TGTGCCAGCAGTGAAGATGCGAGCGGGGGTAAGACGCAGTATTTT. Translated: CASSEDASGGKTQYF.

The rearrangement uses TRBV21-1 and TRBJ2-3; the D call in the table, TRBD1, was not verified against the DNA. TRBV21-1 is given as a pseudogene. The CDR3 totals 14 residues. CDR3 region: CASSSEGATDTQYF. CDR3 bases: TGTGCCAGCAGCTCCGAGGGGGCCACAGATACGCAGTATTTT.

The rearrangement links TRBV13 to TRBJ2-3; D may be TRBD1 (6 bases). The CDR3 has 16 residues. From germline, CDR1 is PRHDT and CDR2 FYEKMQ (reference sequence). The V end lost 5 bases, the J end lost 3 bases, and 18 bases lay between the germline ends. The CDR3: CASSAIQGQRTDTQYF. In nucleotides, the CDR3 is TGTGCCAGCAGCGCCATCCAGGGGCAGAGGACAGATACGCAGTATTTT.

The table lists this clone with a count of one. The chain carries TRBV7-9 and TRBJ1-2; TRBD1 is a possible D gene (6 bases). V was clipped by 5 bases and J by 2 bases, with 15 bases between them. This CDR3 spans 15 amino acids. Germline V lookup: CDR1 SEHNR, CDR2 FQNEAQ (reference sequence). This CDR3 reads CASSTPSTGNYGYTF. CDR3 nucleotides: TGTGCCAGCAGCACCCCCAGTACAGGGAACTATGGCTACACCTTC. Full variable domain (rest looked up from reference TRBV7-9 and TRBJ1-2): DTGVSQNPRHKITKRGQNVTFRCDPISEHNRLYWYRQTLGQGPEFLTYFQNEAQLEKSRLLSDRFSAERPKGSFSTLEIQRTEQGDSAMYLCASSTPSTGNYGYTFGSGTRLTVV.